The 11 T cell receptor beta chains presented below share a single source sample, sequenced in a study of T cell responses to AZD1222 COVID-19 vaccine. Method: immunoSEQ multiplex PCR; TCRdb's copy keeps in-frame clones and lacks some. The sample records about 88,000 clones, approximately 90% being singletons. The sample was peripheral blood, taken 28 days after the second AZD1222 dose. Receptors originate from an adult who received the AZD1222 COVID-19 vaccine.

V gene TRBV5-4 combines with J gene TRBJ1-1; D uncertain. CDR3 length: 14 amino acids. The germline V gene has CDR1 SGHNT and CDR2 YYREEE (reference sequence). Trimming cost V 0 bases and J 5 bases, with 11 bases left between them. Here the CDR3 reads CASSLAGSGTEAFF. CDR3 DNA: TGTGCCAGCAGCTTGGCTGGGTCGGGGACTGAAGCTTTCTTT.

This chain joins TRBV19 and TRBJ1-1; 9 bases are a match to TRBD1. CDR1 LNHDA and CDR2 SQIVND come from the germline V gene (reference sequence). The CDR3 spans 13 residues. V lost 4 bases, J lost 7 bases, and 4 bases stayed unmatched. The DNA for the CDR3 is TGTGCCAGTAGTAAAGACAGGGGGGATGAAGCTTTCTTT. Its translation is CASSKDRGDEAFF.

This chain joins TRBV28 and TRBJ1-2, with D maybe TRBD1 (5 bases). The CDR3 is 13 residues long. V shed 7 bases and J shed 6 bases, with 15 bases lying between them. CDR1 MDHEN and CDR2 SYDVKM come from the germline V gene. The CDR3 loop is CASIPYRGNGYTF. The CDR3 DNA sequence: TGTGCCAGCATCCCTTATAGGGGAAATGGCTACACCTTC.

The chain has TRBV9 and TRBJ1-5; no clear D. Trimming cost V 3 bases and J 3 bases, with 13 bases left between them. The CDR3 is made up of 15 amino acids. Germline CDR1 is SGDLS and CDR2 is YYNGEE. The CDR3 region is CASSETSLPNQPQHF. The CDR3 DNA reads TGTGCCAGCAGCGAGACCAGCCTACCCAATCAGCCCCAGCATTTT.

The chain links TRBV6-6 to TRBJ1-2; 8 bases are a match to TRBD1. Germline V CDR1 and CDR2: MNHNY, SVGAGI (reference sequence). This CDR3 spans 16 amino acids. The trim removed 1 base at V and 6 bases at J, leaving 10 bases unmatched. The CDR3 nucleotides are TGTGCCAGCAGTTACTATACTGGACAGGGATCCCATGGCTACACCTTC. Its translation: CASSYYTGQGSHGYTF.

This clone has more than one count but fewer than ten. J is TRBJ2-7 and V is TRBV2, with D perhaps TRBD1 (5 bases). Trimming took off 7 bases at V and 5 bases at J, with 18 bases between the two ends. Germline V gene sequence: CDR1 SNHLY, CDR2 FYNNEI. The CDR3 is made up of 14 amino acids. This CDR3 is CASKSWAGQDEQYF. Here the CDR3 DNA reads TGTGCCAGCAAGAGTTGGGCAGGGCAGGACGAGCAGTACTTC.

The V and J genes are TRBV6-5 and TRBJ2-7, with D perhaps given as TRBD1 or TRBD2 (5 bases each). This CDR3 contains 14 residues. With 2 bases removed from V and 2 bases from J, the gap between germline ends came to 10 bases. CDR1 is MNHEY, CDR2 SVGAGI, per germline. CDR3 sequence reads: CASSYGDGPYEQYF. CDR3 nucleotide sequence: TGTGCCAGCAGTTACGGGGACGGACCCTACGAGCAGTACTTC.

The rearrangement uses TRBV6-1 and TRBJ2-1; D is undetermined. This CDR3 is 13 amino acids long. The V gene lost 2 bases and the J gene lost 13 bases, with 15 bases spanning the gap. Germline loops: CDR1 MNHNS, CDR2 SASEGT. The CDR3 protein is CASSERANLPQFF. DNA of the CDR3: TGTGCCAGCAGTGAAAGGGCTAACCTCCCCCAGTTCTTC.

V gene TRBV2 combines with J gene TRBJ2-7; D remains ambiguous. This CDR3 contains 11 residues. Trimming took 4 bases from V and 2 from J, leaving 3 bases between them. CDR1 SNHLY and CDR2 FYNNEI come from the germline V gene. The CDR3 DNA reads as TGTGCCAGCAGTGTGACCTACGAGCAGTACTTC. Translated, it gives CASSVTYEQYF.

The V call is TRBV15, the J call TRBJ1-2; a possible D gene is TRBD1 (6 bases). V was pared by 5 bases and J by 3 bases, with 10 bases between. CDR3 length equals 13 residues. Germline lookup yields CDR1 LNHNV and CDR2 YYDKDF (reference sequence). CDR3 amino acids: CATSEDSDYGYTF. CDR3 nucleotides: TGTGCCACCAGCGAGGACAGCGACTATGGCTACACCTTC.

This clone has just one count. This chain connects TRBV6-6 to TRBJ2-7; D gene unclear. This CDR3 spans 15 amino acids. The V and J ends lost 2 bases and 2 bases respectively, with 13 bases between them. CDR1 is MNHNY and CDR2 is SVGAGI in the germline V gene (reference sequence). CDR3 coding DNA: TGTGCCAGCAGTTACCCCCGGGCAGGAACCTACGAGCAGTACTTC. Protein sequence: CASSYPRAGTYEQYF.